Below, 2 T cell receptor beta chains from the same sample are listed, as sequenced in a study of cytomegalovirus exposure and HLA in healthy donors. It was with 60 Vbeta and 13 Jbeta primers that the PCR ran. Only in-frame clones appear in the TCRdb table, and some are missing; sequencing was by immunoSEQ multiplex PCR. The sample lists hundreds of thousands of clones, more than 60% occurring once. The sequenced sample consisted of PBMCs. The source is a man aged 35-49 years in good health and CMV-seronegative.

This sequence joins TRBV25-1 and TRBJ2-6; D perhaps matches TRBD2 (6 bases). V lost 4 bases and J lost 4, with 11 bases in between. Germline CDR1 and CDR2: MGHDK and SYGVNS. The CDR3 length is 15 residues. The CDR3: CASSAGGTGANVLTF. The CDR3 DNA is TGTGCCAGCAGTGCCGGGGGTACGGGGGCCAACGTCCTGACTTTC.

V is TRBV5-1 and J is TRBJ1-1, with D possibly TRBD1 on 5 matching bases. The CDR3 has 13 amino acids. Germline loops: CDR1 SGHRS, CDR2 YFSETQ. Trimming pared 1 base from V and 2 bases from J, leaving 6 bases between. Here the CDR3 reads CASSLWGNTEAFF. CDR3 nucleotides: TGCGCCAGCAGCTTGTGGGGCAACACTGAAGCTTTCTTT.